This TCR beta chain was recorded in a study of blood T cell repertoires in COVID-19. Overall study: Material from acute and convalescent COVID-19 was sourced from the United States, Italy and Spain. T cells, B-cell-depleted T cells, or PBMCs provided the cDNA or gDNA that served as material.

Per the study methods: Estimated nucleated cell counts came from reference gene primer amplification. TCRdb's copy holds only in-frame clones and misses some; the assay was immunoSEQ multiplex PCR. That table furnishes V, J and clone size, whereas the DNA furnished D and trimming. The data show hundreds of thousands of clones, around nine tenths seen once. Followed longitudinally, the Seattle patients had been enrolled during active infection. The CDR3 totals 14 residues. The trim removed 0 bases at V and 3 bases at J, leaving 1 base unmatched. CDR1 and CDR2 (germline): ENHRY, SYGVKD. Sequenced material: peripheral blood. The V and J genes are TRBV10-3 and TRBJ2-5; 7 nucleotides align to TRBD1. The receptor's source is an older woman with COVID-19, enrolled during active disease. The chain's CDR3 is CAISESTGEETQYF. CDR3 nucleotides: TGTGCCATCAGTGAGTCAACAGGGGAAGAGACCCAGTACTTC.